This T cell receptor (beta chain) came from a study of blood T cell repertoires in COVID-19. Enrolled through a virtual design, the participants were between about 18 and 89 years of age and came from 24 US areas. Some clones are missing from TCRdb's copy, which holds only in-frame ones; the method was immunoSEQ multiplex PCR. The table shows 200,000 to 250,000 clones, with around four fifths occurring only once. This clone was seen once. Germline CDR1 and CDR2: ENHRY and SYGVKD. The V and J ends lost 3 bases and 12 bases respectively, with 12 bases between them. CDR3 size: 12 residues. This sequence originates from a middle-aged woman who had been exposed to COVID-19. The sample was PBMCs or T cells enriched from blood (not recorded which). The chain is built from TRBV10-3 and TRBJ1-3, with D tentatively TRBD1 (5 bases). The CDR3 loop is CAISEPGEDIYF. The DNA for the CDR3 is TGTGCCATCAGTGAACCGGGGGAAGACATATATTTT.